The sample holds one count of the clone carrying this T cell receptor (beta chain). The sample is drawn from a study of blood T cell repertoires in COVID-19. Overall study context: Samples representing acute and convalescent COVID-19 were sourced from the United States, Italy and Spain. The analysed material was cDNA or gDNA that came from T cells, B-cell-depleted T cells, or PBMCs.

How the authors handled the data: Counts of nucleated cells, estimated from reference gene primer amplification, were obtained. Measured with immunoSEQ multiplex PCR; TCRdb has only the in-frame clones, and not every one. From that table come the V and J calls and clone size; the DNA was used to work out D and trimming. The data show roughly 100,000 clones, roughly four fifths seen once. CDR1 is LNHDA, CDR2 SQIVND, per germline (reference sequence). This CDR3 spans 14 amino acids. V was clipped by 9 bases and J by 2 bases, with 14 bases between them. This sequence was found in an older woman with acute or convalescent COVID-19. Material for sequencing was peripheral blood. This sequence joins TRBV19 and TRBJ1-3; D may be TRBD1 (6 bases). The CDR3 sequence: CASAKGTTGNTIYF. The CDR3, as DNA: TGTGCCAGCGCTAAAGGGACAACTGGAAACACCATATATTTT.